This T cell receptor (beta chain) was profiled in a study of Ad26.COV2.S vaccination and SARS-CoV-2 variants. Study-level information: Donor participated within the Ad26.COV2.S arm of the COV1001 trial. Dosing was one shot or two shots 56 days apart. Study results and limitations: Reportedly, spike-specific CD8+ and CD4+ T cell responses achieved substantial breadth once vaccination had taken place. Recipients given vaccine exceeded placebo recipients in spike-specific TCR breadth.

The treatment here: around 19 received Ad26.COV2.S at low or high dose, single or two shots; a few received placebo; per-sample allocation not given. Sampling was done on day 63 after the first vaccine or placebo injection. Some clones are missing from TCRdb's copy, which holds only in-frame ones; the method was immunoSEQ multiplex PCR. The profile shows 200,000 to 300,000 clones, around 89% of them singletons. Remarks on this clone: What it binds is not known.

The source of this sequence is a person between 18 and 65 years old who received the Ad26.COV2.S COVID-19 vaccine or a placebo. The sequences come from peripheral blood, collected in a trial of Ad26.COV2.S vaccine versus placebo.

In DNA form, the CDR3 reads TGTGCCAGCAGTTCACCGACGAACAGTCGCGAGCAGTACTTC. As protein: CASSSPTNSREQYF. The gene calls are TRBV28 and TRBJ2-7, with unresolved D. The CDR3 sequence is 14 residues long. Trimming removed 4 bases at V and 6 bases at J, with 16 bases between. Looked up from germline, CDR1 is MDHEN and CDR2 is SYDVKM.